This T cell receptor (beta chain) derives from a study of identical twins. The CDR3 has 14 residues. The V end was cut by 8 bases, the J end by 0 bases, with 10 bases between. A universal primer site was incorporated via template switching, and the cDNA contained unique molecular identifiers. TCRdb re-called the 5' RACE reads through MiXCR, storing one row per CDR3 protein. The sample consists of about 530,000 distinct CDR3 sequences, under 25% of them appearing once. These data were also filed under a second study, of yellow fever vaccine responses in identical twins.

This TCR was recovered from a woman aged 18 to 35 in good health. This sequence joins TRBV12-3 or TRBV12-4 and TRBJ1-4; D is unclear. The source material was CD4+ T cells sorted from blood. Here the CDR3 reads CASQQVATNEKLFF. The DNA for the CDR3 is TGTGCCAGCCAACAAGTGGCAACTAATGAAAAACTGTTTTTT.